Shown below are 5 T cell receptor beta chains from a single sample sequenced in a study of T cells after posttransplantation cyclophosphamide. The method was immunoSEQ multiplex PCR; TCRdb's version includes in-frame clones alone and lacks a portion of them. The sample lists 51,000 or so clones, approximately 94% occurring once. The sample was PBMCs. The receptors come from a woman between 25 and 40 years old in good health and a related stem cell transplant donor.

V gene TRBV9 combines with J gene TRBJ2-7; possible D gene TRBD1, 7 bases. The CDR3 totals 14 residues. V lost 0 bases and J 6 bases, leaving 13 bases between the germline ends. From germline, CDR1 is SGDLS and CDR2 YYNGEE. As DNA, the CDR3 is TGTGCCAGCAGCGTAGACGGCAGGGGGGCCGAGCAGTACTTC. This encodes CASSVDGRGAEQYF.

This clone was seen a handful of times. This rearrangement joins TRBV6-1 to TRBJ1-2; possibly TRBD1 for D (5 bases). Germline V CDR1 and CDR2: MNHNS, SASEGT. This CDR3 spans 14 amino acids. Trimming took 8 bases from V and 0 from J, leaving 13 bases between them. This CDR3 is CASPRDSSNYGYTF. The CDR3 DNA sequence: TGTGCCAGCCCCCGGGACTCCTCTAACTATGGCTACACCTTC.

This clone was picked up one time. This chain connects TRBV4-3 to TRBJ2-7, with 9 nucleotides matching TRBD2. Trimming removed 4 bases from V and 5 bases from J; junction bases left unmatched: 12. Germline CDR1 LGHNA, CDR2 YSLEER. CDR3 size: 16 residues. The CDR3 spells CASSLEWRGGTDEQYF. In DNA, the CDR3 is TGCGCCAGCAGCCTGGAATGGCGGGGGGGAACTGACGAGCAGTACTTC.

The chain uses TRBV18 and TRBJ1-5, with D unresolved. Germline CDR1 is KGHSH and CDR2 is LQKENI. CDR3 size: 15 residues. Trimming shortened V by 2 bases and J by 0 bases, and 8 bases separated the two germline ends. CDR3: CASSPWGDSNQPQHF. CDR3 in DNA: TGTGCCAGCTCACCATGGGGAGATAGCAATCAGCCCCAGCATTTT.

Only one count was recorded for this clone. The chain combines TRBV19 with TRBJ2-3; possibly TRBD1 for D (8 bases). V shed 5 bases and J shed 5 bases, with 17 bases lying between them. The CDR3 spans 15 residues. Germline V gives CDR1 LNHDA, CDR2 SQIVND (reference sequence). The CDR3: CASSRQGWGGDTQYF. CDR3 nucleotides: TGTGCCAGTAGTCGACAGGGGTGGGGGGGAGATACGCAGTATTTT.